The 20 T cell receptor beta chains given below trace back to one sample, sequenced in a study of early T cells in non-severe SARS-CoV-2 infection. A single record per CDR3 protein comes from TCRdb applying MiXCR to the 5' RACE reads. The sample holds roughly 70,000 distinct CDR3 sequences, around 19% seen once. Specimen: whole blood, collected at baseline. The receptors come from an adult who was a healthcare worker with PCR-confirmed SARS-CoV-2 infection or an uninfected control (not recorded which).

This clonotype was observed a handful of times. This sequence joins TRBV29-1 and TRBJ2-7; D gene ambiguous. CDR1 is SQVTM and CDR2 is ANQGSEA in the germline V gene. V was trimmed by 3 bases and J by 0 bases, leaving 12 bases between them. The CDR3 sequence is 14 residues long. CDR3 residues: CSVERPGSSYEQYF. The CDR3, as DNA: TGCAGCGTTGAGCGGCCAGGAAGCTCCTACGAGCAGTACTTC.

The chain recombines TRBV3-1 with TRBJ2-1; 10 nucleotides align to TRBD2. From germline, CDR1 is LGHDT and CDR2 YNNKEL (reference sequence). With 8 bases clipped from V and 6 bases from J, the junction kept 7 bases outside the gene matches. CDR3 size: 14 residues. CDR3 amino acids: CASGRPSGSNEQFF. The DNA for the CDR3 is TGTGCCAGCGGCCGGCCTAGCGGGAGCAATGAGCAGTTCTTC.

This clonotype was seen repeatedly, ten times or more. The junction and the germline gene differ at one end; a read error may be behind it. The genes are TRBV20-1 and TRBJ1-1; D is perhaps TRBD1 (5 bases). This CDR3 is built from 15 residues. Germline V gene sequence: CDR1 DFQATT, CDR2 SNEGSKA (reference sequence). Here the CDR3 reads CSARWASQGGTEAFF. CDR3 nucleotides: TGCAGTGCTAGATGGGCCTCCCAGGGTGGCACTGAGGCTTTCTTT.

The chain recombines TRBV20-1 with TRBJ1-3; D is possibly TRBD1 (5 bases). Between the trimmed V and J ends, which lost 6 bases and 0 bases, there was a span of 12 bases. This CDR3 region has 14 residues. Germline V gene lookup returns CDR1 DFQATT and CDR2 SNEGSKA (reference sequence). CDR3: CSAPGLSSGNTIYF. CDR3 bases: TGCAGTGCCCCAGGGTTAAGCTCTGGAAACACCATATATTTT.

The gene calls are TRBV7-9 and TRBJ2-1; TRBD1 matches 7 bases. V was pared by 4 bases and J by 5 bases, with 8 bases of the junction left unmatched. This CDR3 contains 15 residues. CDR1 and CDR2 from the germline V gene are SEHNR and FQNEAQ (reference sequence). Here the CDR3 reads CASSSRQGTHNEQFF. The CDR3, as DNA: TGTGCCAGCAGCTCCAGACAGGGAACCCACAATGAGCAGTTCTTC.

The chain has TRBV11-2 and TRBJ2-3; 11 bases are shared with TRBD2. The CDR3 contains 17 residues. J gave up 6 bases and V 4 bases, and 12 bases lay outside the gene matches. Germline assignment: CDR1 SGHAT and CDR2 FQNNGV. The CDR3 loop is CASSSISGTSGFDTQYF. The CDR3 region has the DNA TGTGCCAGCAGCTCAATATCCGGGACTAGCGGTTTTGATACGCAGTATTTT.

This chain uses TRBV15 with TRBJ2-7; D is tentatively TRBD1 or TRBD2 (5 bases each). This CDR3 is built from 14 residues. V gave up 0 bases and J gave up 3 bases, with 9 bases separating them. CDR1 is LNHNV, CDR2 YYDKDF, per germline (reference sequence). CDR3 amino acids: CATSREGTDYEQYF. DNA for the CDR3: TGTGCCACCAGCAGAGAGGGGACCGACTACGAGCAGTACTTC.

The genes are TRBV4-3 and TRBJ2-5; 7 bases map to TRBD2. The CDR3 runs 16 residues. V trimming: 4 bases; J trimming: 4 bases; junction bases outside the gene matches: 12. Germline lookup yields CDR1 LGHNA and CDR2 YSLEER. This CDR3 reads CASSPAPTSSRETQYF. CDR3 DNA sequence: TGCGCCAGCAGCCCTGCCCCGACTAGCTCTCGAGAGACCCAGTACTTC.

The V and J genes are TRBV7-9 and TRBJ2-1; D is unclear. Germline-derived CDR1 and CDR2 are SEHNR and FQNEAQ (reference sequence). V gave up 5 bases and J gave up 2 bases, with 10 bases separating them. The CDR3 covers 14 residues. In nucleotides, the CDR3 is TGTGCCAGCAGCCCGGTCCAAACCTACAATGAGCAGTTCTTC. The encoded protein is CASSPVQTYNEQFF.

The chain joins TRBV5-1 to TRBJ2-7; TRBD1 matches at 9 bases. This CDR3 has 15 amino acids. Germline V lookup: CDR1 SGHRS, CDR2 YFSETQ. The V segment lost 4 bases and the J segment 1 base; nucleotides outside the gene matches: 6. CDR3 DNA sequence: TGCGCCAGCAGCAGCCGGACAGGGGCGTCCTACGAGCAGTACTTC. Translating it yields CASSSRTGASYEQYF.

The V call is TRBV24-1, the J call TRBJ2-3; D unclear. Germline V CDR1 and CDR2: KGHDR, SFDVKD. The CDR3 has 15 residues. Trimming took off 4 bases at V and 1 base at J, with 11 bases between the two ends. CDR3 amino acids: CATSDSNAGTDTQYF. CDR3 coding DNA: TGTGCCACCAGTGACTCTAATGCGGGCACAGATACGCAGTATTTT.

This clonotype was seen once. The chain joins TRBV30 to TRBJ2-1, with TRBD2 matching over 8 bases. Germline CDR1 GTSNPN, CDR2 SVGIG (reference sequence). Trimming cost V 6 bases and J 13 bases; bases outside gene matches: 5. CDR3 size: 10 residues. CDR3 nucleotide sequence: TGTGCCTGCGGGGGGGACTTCCAGTTCTTC. Translating gives CACGGDFQFF.

This clonotype occurred many times. This chain joins TRBV7-6 and TRBJ2-1; 7 bases map to TRBD2. Unmatched junction bases numbered 9, after V lost 1 base and J lost 9 bases. Germline V lookup: CDR1 SGHVS, CDR2 FNYEAQ. This CDR3 comprises 15 residues. CDR3 DNA sequence: TGTGCCAGCAGCTTAGGCGGGAGCGTTTATGGTGAGCAGTTCTTC. Residues: CASSLGGSVYGEQFF.

This clonotype is termed medium-sized. The chain carries TRBV6-2 or TRBV6-3 and TRBJ2-1, with unresolved D. The germline gives CDR1 MNHEY, CDR2 SVGEGT. CDR3 size: 11 residues. The germline V and J ends were trimmed by 2 bases and 8 bases, with 4 bases remaining between them. CDR3 nucleotides: TGTGCCAGCAGTTACCTTGATGAGCAGTTCTTC. Protein product: CASSYLDEQFF.

The J gene is TRBJ1-1, the V gene TRBV11-2, with 7 bases aligning to TRBD1. This CDR3 comprises 14 residues. With V trimmed by 5 bases and J by 1 base, 4 bases remained unmatched. CDR1 SGHAT and CDR2 FQNNGV come from the germline V gene. This CDR3 is CASSHRQGNTEAFF. The CDR3 DNA reads TGTGCCAGCAGCCACAGACAGGGGAACACTGAAGCTTTCTTT. The variable domain in full, completed from reference TRBV11-2 and TRBJ1-1, reads EAGVAQSPRYKIIEKRQSVAFWCNPISGHATLYWYQQILGQGPKLLIQFQNNGVVDDSQLPKDRFSAERLKGVDSTLKIQPAKLEDSAVYLCASSHRQGNTEAFFGQGTRLTVV.

The chain employs TRBV2 and TRBJ2-7, with D possibly matching TRBD2 (5 bases). The CDR3 is made up of 14 amino acids. Per germline, CDR1 SNHLY and CDR2 FYNNEI. V shed 2 bases and J shed 0 bases, with 8 bases lying between them. The CDR3 loop reads CASSELRGSYEQYF. CDR3 in DNA: TGTGCCAGCAGTGAACTCCGGGGCTCCTACGAGCAGTACTTC.

This clonotype was seen only a few times. The CDR3 protein is CASSLRGLGEKLFF. The CDR3 DNA follows: TGTGCCAGCAGCTTAAGGGGCCTTGGGGAAAAACTGTTTTTT. The chain links TRBV7-8 to TRBJ1-4, with D tentatively TRBD1 (5 bases). Trimming removed 2 bases from V and 8 bases from J, with 12 bases in between. The CDR3 consists of 14 residues. The germline V gene has CDR1 SGHVS and CDR2 FQNEAQ.

This clonotype showed up just once. The chain uses TRBV27 and TRBJ2-2, with 7 bases identical to TRBD2. The CDR3 loop spans 14 amino acids. The V gene's germline CDR1 is MNHEY and CDR2 SMNVEV (reference sequence). With 4 bases clipped from V and 4 bases from J, the junction kept 3 bases outside the gene matches. The CDR3 nucleotides read TGTGCCAGCAGTTGGACTAGTACCACCGGGGAGCTGTTTTTT. It specifies CASSWTSTTGELFF.

This clonotype has at least ten counts. The chain couples TRBV20-1 to TRBJ2-1; TRBD1 matches 9 bases. The CDR3 has 15 amino acids. V trimming: 3 bases; J trimming: 3 bases; junction bases outside the gene matches: 6. The germline V gene has CDR1 DFQATT and CDR2 SNEGSKA (reference sequence). The CDR3, as DNA: TGCAGTGCTAGTCCTCGGGACAGGGTCTACAATGAGCAGTTCTTC. Translated, it gives CSASPRDRVYNEQFF.

This clonotype occurred a few times. The chain has TRBV5-1 and TRBJ2-6; D assignment may be TRBD1 or TRBD2 (5 bases each). Trimming stripped 4 bases from V and 1 base from J, with 15 bases between. The germline gives CDR1 SGHRS, CDR2 YFSETQ. The CDR3 has 17 amino acids. The CDR3 DNA reads TGCGCCAGCAGCCCCCGGGGCAACCCTTCTGGGGCCAACGTCCTGACTTTC. It codes for CASSPRGNPSGANVLTF.